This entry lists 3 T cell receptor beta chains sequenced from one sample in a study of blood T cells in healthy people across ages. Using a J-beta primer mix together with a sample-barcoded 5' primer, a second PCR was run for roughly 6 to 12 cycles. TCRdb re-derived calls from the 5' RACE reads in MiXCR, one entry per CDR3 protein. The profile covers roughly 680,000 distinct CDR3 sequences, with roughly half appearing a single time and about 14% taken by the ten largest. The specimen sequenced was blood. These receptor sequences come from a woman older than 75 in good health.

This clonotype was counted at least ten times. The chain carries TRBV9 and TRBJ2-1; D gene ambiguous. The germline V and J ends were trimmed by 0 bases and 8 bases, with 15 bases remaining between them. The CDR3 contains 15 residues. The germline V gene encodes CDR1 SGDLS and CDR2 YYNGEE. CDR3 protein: CASSVGSQGSHEQFF. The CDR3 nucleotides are TGTGCCAGCAGCGTAGGAAGCCAAGGAAGCCATGAGCAGTTCTTC.

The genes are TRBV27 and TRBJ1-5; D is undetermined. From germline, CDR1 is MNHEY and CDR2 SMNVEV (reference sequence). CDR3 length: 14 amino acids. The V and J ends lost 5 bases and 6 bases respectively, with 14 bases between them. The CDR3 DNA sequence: TGTGCCAGCAGTCGTCACGGTGAGGGTCAGCCCCAGCATTTT. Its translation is CASSRHGEGQPQHF.

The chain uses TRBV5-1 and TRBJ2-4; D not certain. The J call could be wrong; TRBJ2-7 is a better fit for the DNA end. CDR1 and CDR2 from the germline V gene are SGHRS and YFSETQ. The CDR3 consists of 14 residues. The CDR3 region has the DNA TGCGCCAGCAGCTTGGCGATGGGGTCGGACGAGCAGTACTTC. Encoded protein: CASSLAMGSDEQYF.